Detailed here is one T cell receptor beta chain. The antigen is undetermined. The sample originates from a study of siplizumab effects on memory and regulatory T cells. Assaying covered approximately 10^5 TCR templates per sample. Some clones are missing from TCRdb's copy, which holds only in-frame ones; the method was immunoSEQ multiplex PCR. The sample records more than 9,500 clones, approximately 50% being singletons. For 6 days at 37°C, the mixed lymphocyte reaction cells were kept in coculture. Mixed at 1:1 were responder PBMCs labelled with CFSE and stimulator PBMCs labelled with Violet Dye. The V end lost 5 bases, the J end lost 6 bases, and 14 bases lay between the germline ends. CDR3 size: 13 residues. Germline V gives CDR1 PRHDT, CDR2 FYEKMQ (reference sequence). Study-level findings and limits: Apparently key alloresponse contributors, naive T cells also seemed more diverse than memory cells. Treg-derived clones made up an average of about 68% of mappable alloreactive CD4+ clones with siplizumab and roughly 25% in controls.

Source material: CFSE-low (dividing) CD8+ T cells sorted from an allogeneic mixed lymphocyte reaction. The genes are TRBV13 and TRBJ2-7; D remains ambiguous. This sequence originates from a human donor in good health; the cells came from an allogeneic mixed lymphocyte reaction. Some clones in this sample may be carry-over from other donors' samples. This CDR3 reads CASSPSNKGEQYF. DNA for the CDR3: TGTGCCAGCAGCCCTTCAAATAAAGGCGAGCAGTACTTC.